Sequencing of this T cell receptor (beta chain) was carried out in a study of tumor-infiltrating lymphocytes in primary liver carcinoma. The overall study: Patients included men and women of 30 to 69 years. Study conclusions and caveats: Paired tumor-adjacent and tumor-blood samples overlapped less than tumor region pairs did.

Concerning this clonotype: Its antigen is unidentified. The junction shows a germline mismatch at one end, possibly a read error.

A primer in the constant region served to generate TCR beta cDNA from 450 to 600 ng of total RNA. Nested multiplex PCR, run for three rounds with slightly modified ARM-PCR, yielded TCR beta libraries. From the multiplex PCR reads, TCRdb called clonotypes with MiXCR, one entry per CDR3 protein. Of 50,000 to 60,000 distinct CDR3 sequences listed, over 75% were seen once; the top ten hold around 24%. From approximately 20-30 mg of unsorted bulk tissue, DNA and RNA were co-extracted together. What was sequenced was liver tumor tissue from sampling region 5. Subset described: tumor region T5, tumor centre. The clonotype comes from a man aged 35-49 years with primary liver carcinoma and hepatitis B virus infection.

The CDR3 DNA follows: TGCGCCAGTAGCTTAAGGACCGGGAACGTGAACTCTGAAGCTTTCTTT. Translated, it gives CASSLRTGNVNSEAFF. This sequence joins TRBV5-1 and TRBJ1-1; unclear D gene. CDR3 size: 16 residues. CDR1 and CDR2 from the germline V gene are SGHRS and YFSETQ.